This TCR beta chain was obtained from a study of blood T cell repertoires in COVID-19 (dated by TCRdb to about 2020). About the study as a whole: The collaborator samples originated in the United States, Italy and Spain and spanned the acute and convalescent phases of COVID-19. The material from the prospective study consisted of cDNA or gDNA derived from T cells, B-cell-depleted T cells, or PBMCs. Subjects who had been exposed to COVID-19, were actively infected with it, or had recovered from it provided the deeply sampled blood TCRbeta repertoires that made up the dataset. The repertoires were made available in a free public database intended to serve as a resource for research on the immune response to SARS-CoV-2. The samples were drawn from two sources: the first 160 participants of the ongoing ImmuneRACE study, and over 1,000 subjects contributed by 6 global collaborators. A de-identified subject ID, COVID-19 status, age in years and sex were almost always included in the sample metadata. Where HLA class I and class II types were available, the types were taken from metadata supplied by the sample provider, not from assay-based typing.

What the work shows at the level of the full study, not this receptor alone: Clinical and demographic metadata were provided uncurated, with the amount varying by source and participant.

As encoded in the germline V gene (reference sequence), CDR1 is SGHNT while CDR2 is YYREEE. For this chain, trimming is 9 bases at the V end and 2 bases at the J end, and the number of junction bases without a gene match is 5. The CDR3 runs 13 residues from the cysteine to the phenylalanine. Only the CDR3 part of the read is kept: 39 bases, read in frame from the first base. The immunoSEQ Assay, a bias-controlled multiplex PCR, was used to amplify TCRbeta CDR3 regions from genomic DNA. Under the source paper's analysis protocol: The number of nucleated cells in each sample was estimated from the amplification of reference gene primers within the assay. Sequence reads were collapsed and filtered to measure the absolute abundance of every unique TCRbeta CDR3 rearrangement. For each sample, productive Simpson clonality was calculated by taking the square root of Simpson's diversity index across productive rearrangements. TCRdb retrieved this table from immuneACCESS and kept in-frame rearrangements only. Not all clones are present; in checked studies, unresolved V genes account for under half, and no reason is known for the remainder. V and J calls and clone size are given by that table; D and trimming were obtained from the DNA. The sample table records over 100,000 clones; around 90% of these occur just once. The top ten constitute around 3% of the sample.

Each collaborating institution followed its own protocols to collect whole blood in K2EDTA tubes. Collaborator samples were shipped for TCRbeta analysis as frozen whole blood, isolated PBMCs, or DNA extracted from either sample type. Of note for this clone: Its antigen specificity is not known. Base qualities are not recorded, but no much larger clone differs from it by a single base.

Specimen: peripheral blood. The source is a man aged 50-59 years with active or convalescent COVID-19. The receptor chain draws on TRBV5-4 and TRBJ2-5; 9 central bases correspond to TRBD1. The CDR3 amino acid sequence is: CAMRTGVQETQYF. The sequenced DNA: TGTGCCATGCGGACAGGGGTACAAGAGACCCAGTACTTC.